Sequencing of this T cell receptor beta chain was carried out in a study of T cells after yellow fever vaccination. Study-wide context: With SMART-Seq v4 Ultra Low Input, the fractions containing low cell numbers were prepared.

The study's findings and limits: Although most clonotypes did not, a small share appeared in both CD4 and CD8 compartments.

Germline CDR1 SEHNR, CDR2 FQNEAQ (reference sequence). V shed 4 bases and J shed 10 bases, with 16 bases lying between them. This CDR3 region has 13 residues. TCRdb re-called the 5' RACE reads through MiXCR, storing one row per CDR3 protein. Of roughly 150,000 distinct CDR3 sequences listed, 6% to 7.5% are singletons. To note about this clonotype: Its antigen is unknown.

Sample: CD4+ T cells sorted from PBMCs, taken about 5 days after the first yellow fever vaccination. The receptor was derived from a young man who received the YFV17D yellow fever vaccine. The chain couples TRBV7-9 to TRBJ1-2, with D hard to call. The CDR3 DNA sequence: TGTGCCAGCAGCTATGGACCTGTCGGTGACTACACCTTC. Amino acids: CASSYGPVGDYTF.